This T cell receptor beta chain is from a study of monozygotic twins with inflammatory bowel disease (dated by TCRdb to the late 2010s). With regard to the full study: In total, roughly 30 monozygotic twin pairs made up the full study: 19 Danish pairs, all IBD-discordant, plus nine German pairs, of which four were IBD-concordant and five were IBD-discordant. The search for disease-associated traits relied mainly on comparing, within discordant pairs, IBD patients with their genetically identical healthy co-twins. Each individual had, on average, about 151 000 unique TCRalpha sequences and 181 000 unique TCRbeta sequences available for analysis. The research as a whole found: Fewer clonotypes were shared with other individuals by IBD patients than by healthy twins, most markedly in patients showing signs of disease activity. Repertoire similarity did not differ between concordant and discordant twins, which could be due to limited statistical power. A decrease in TCRbeta repertoire diversity, as measured by inverse Simpson index, was observed in IBD patients compared with their healthy co-twins. Background noise and inter-individual variability may have been introduced into the repertoires by the differing immunosuppressive treatments among patients. No single strong signal or clonotype linked to IBD turned up in the results, so the idea that one exists was not supported. The analysis was unable to tell apart different T cell subtypes.

Looking up the germline V gene (reference sequence) yields CDR1 LNHDA and CDR2 SQIVND. Inclusive of the bounding cysteine and phenylalanine, the CDR3 is 14 residues long. No DNA sequence was recorded. From each donor, a roughly 2.3 ml peripheral blood sample was collected into PAXgene tubes and stored at -80 degrees C. Total RNA was isolated from whole blood with the PAXgene blood miRNA kit on an automated QIAcube, without T cell sorting. Deep TCRalpha and TCRbeta repertoire profiling with unique molecular barcoding was performed on peripheral blood of monozygotic twin pairs concordant or discordant for inflammatory bowel disease. Smoking habits were recorded for all twin pairs, and each individual was classified as a current, former or never smoker. Library method: 5' RACE. Preparation of each TCR library used approximately 4,000 ng of total RNA. For each sample, cDNA was synthesized in eight separate reactions using SMARTScribe reverse transcriptase. During cDNA synthesis, unique molecular identifiers containing a 6-nucleotide sample barcode were introduced by template switching. TCRalpha and TCRbeta cDNA was amplified by two nested PCRs of about 15 and 9 cycles, with bead purification after each PCR. Before amplification, the cDNA was treated with uracil DNA-glycosylase and purified using the QIAquick PCR purification kit. The second PCR was the step at which Illumina TruSeq-compatible adapters and sample-specific barcodes were added. Library quality and concentration were assessed using TapeStation and Qubit, and roughly 5 ng of each library was pooled. Sequencing of the pooled libraries was done on an Illumina HiSeq2500 single-index Rapid Run using custom sequencing primers and 2 x 100 bp reads. As for the authors' bioinformatics: PCR and sequencing errors were corrected by UMI-based consensus assembly using MiGEC version 1.2.6. V(D)J alignment, clonotype assembly and CDR3 extraction were performed with MiXCR version 2.1.1. Normalisation of gene usage, clonotype sharing and MAIT/NKT TCR abundance was achieved by analysing the top 1000, 10 000 and 20 000 clonotypes per sample. After downsampling to 27 000 UMIs, diversity was calculated as the inverse Simpson index using the vegan R package. Paired Mann-Whitney U tests were applied to discordant twin pairs, and Benjamini-Hochberg correction was used for multiple testing. Through TCRdb reprocessing, the reads give one entry per CDR3 protein sequence; DNA is omitted. The V and J calls were determined by TCRdb, not by the authors. The table for this sample lists approximately 400,000 distinct CDR3 sequences. Of the sample, 2% to 3% falls within the top ten clones.

Details on this clonotype: Its antigen target is currently unknown.

This TCR was recovered from a human donor with ulcerative colitis or Crohn's disease, or a healthy co-twin of an affected twin (not recorded which). The sequencing sample was made of blood. The chain links TRBV19 with TRBJ2-7; TCRdb names TRBD1, which stays unverified in the absence of DNA. The CDR3 has the sequence CASSMGDLGYEQYF.